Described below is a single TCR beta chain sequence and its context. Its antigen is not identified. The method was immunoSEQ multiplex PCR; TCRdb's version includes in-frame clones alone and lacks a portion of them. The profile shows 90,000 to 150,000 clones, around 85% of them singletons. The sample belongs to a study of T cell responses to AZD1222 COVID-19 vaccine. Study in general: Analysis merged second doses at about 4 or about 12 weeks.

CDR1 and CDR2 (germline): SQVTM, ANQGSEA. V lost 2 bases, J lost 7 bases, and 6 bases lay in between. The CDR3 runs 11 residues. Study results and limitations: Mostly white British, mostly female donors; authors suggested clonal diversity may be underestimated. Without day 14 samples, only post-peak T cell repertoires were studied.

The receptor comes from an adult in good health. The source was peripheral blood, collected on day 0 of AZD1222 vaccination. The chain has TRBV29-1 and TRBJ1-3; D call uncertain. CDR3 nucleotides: TGCAGCGTTGAAAGGAGGAACACCATATATTTT. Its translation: CSVERRNTIYF. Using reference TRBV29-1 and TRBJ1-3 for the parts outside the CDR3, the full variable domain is SAVISQKPSRDICQRGTSLTIQCQVDSQVTMMFWYRQQPGQSLTLIATANQGSEATYESGFVIDKFPISRPNLTFSTLTVSNMSPEDSSIYLCSVERRNTIYFGEGSWLTVV.